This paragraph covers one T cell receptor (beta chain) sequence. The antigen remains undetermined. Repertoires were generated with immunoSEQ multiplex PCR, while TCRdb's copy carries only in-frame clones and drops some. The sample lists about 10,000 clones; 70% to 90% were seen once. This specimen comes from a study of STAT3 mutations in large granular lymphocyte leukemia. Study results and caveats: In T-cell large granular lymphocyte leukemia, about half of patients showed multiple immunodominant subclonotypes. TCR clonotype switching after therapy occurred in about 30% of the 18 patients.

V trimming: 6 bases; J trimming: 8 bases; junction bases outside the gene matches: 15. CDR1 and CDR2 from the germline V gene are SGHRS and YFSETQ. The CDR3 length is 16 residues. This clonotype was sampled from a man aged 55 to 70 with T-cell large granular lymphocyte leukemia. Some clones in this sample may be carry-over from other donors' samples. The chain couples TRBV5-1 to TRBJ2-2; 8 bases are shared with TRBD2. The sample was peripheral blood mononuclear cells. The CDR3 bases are TGCGCCAGCATCCGGACTAGCCTCTTAGGGGAGGGGGAGCTGTTTTTT. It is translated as CASIRTSLLGEGELFF.